Listed below are T cell receptor beta chains from one sample, sequenced in a study of cytomegalovirus exposure and HLA in healthy donors. The repertoire was sequenced with immunoSEQ multiplex PCR; TCRdb's copy has only in-frame clones and lacks some. The sample lists over 80,000 clones, 65% to 80% seen once, with just over 3% in the top ten. The sequencing sample was made of PBMCs. These receptors originate from a man aged 35-49 years in good health and CMV-seronegative. CDR3s include the opening cysteine and the closing phenylalanine or tryptophan. The D gene is left open where the match is weak. Expanded clones are given a class, and other clones once, few, many or no size at all.

clone_size	d_call	v_call	j_call	cdr3_aa	cdr3_nt
-	TRBD1	TRBV30	TRBJ1-2	CAWSQDRGYGYGYTF	TGTGCCTGGAGTCAGGACAGGGGGTATGGCTATGGCTACACCTTC
-	TRBD2	TRBV7-9	TRBJ2-2	CASSSRWTGGTGELFF	TGTGCCAGCAGCTCCCGTTGGACGGGAGGTACCGGGGAGCTGTTTTTT
-	-	TRBV28	TRBJ1-4	CASSRNRVRGEKLFF	TGTGCCAGCAGTCGAAACAGGGTCCGGGGCGAAAAACTGTTTTTT
-	TRBD1	TRBV27	TRBJ2-5	CASSNNPDGTGRYF	TGTGCCAGTTCCAATAATCCGGACGGGACAGGGCGGTACTTC
once	-	TRBV7-2	TRBJ1-1	CASSSQRGKWSTEAFF	TGTGCCAGCAGCTCTCAGAGGGGGAAATGGAGCACTGAAGCTTTCTTT
-	TRBD1	TRBV7-9	TRBJ1-2	CASSPPNQGQGFRGYTF	TGTGCCAGCAGCCCCCCAAATCAGGGACAGGGCTTCCGTGGCTACACCTTC
-	TRBD1	TRBV7-9	TRBJ2-7	CASSLALFRDSISYEQYF	TGTGCCAGCAGCTTAGCTCTTTTCCGGGACAGTATCTCCTACGAGCAGTACTTC
-	TRBD1	TRBV9	TRBJ1-3	CASSAWTGGLSSGNTIYF	TGTGCCAGCAGCGCCTGGACAGGGGGGCTGAGCTCTGGAAACACCATATATTTT
-	TRBD1	TRBV27	TRBJ1-5	CASSLGTGSNQPQHF	TGTGCCAGCTCTTTAGGGACAGGGAGCAATCAGCCCCAGCATTTT
-	-	TRBV30	TRBJ2-3	CAWTKASYTDTQYF	TGTGCCTGGACCAAAGCAAGCTACACAGATACGCAGTATTTT
once	-	TRBV11-3	TRBJ2-5	CASSLDVGIGRLRGTQYF	TGTGCCAGCAGCTTAGATGTGGGGATTGGCAGGTTGCGGGGGACCCAGTACTTC
-	-	TRBV7-2	TRBJ1-1	CASSLMPGTLAFF	TGTGCCAGCAGCTTAATGCCGGGAACCCTAGCTTTCTTT
few	TRBD2	TRBV19	TRBJ2-2	CASSPFAGVNTGELFF	TGTGCCAGTAGTCCATTTGCGGGGGTGAACACCGGGGAGCTGTTTTTT
-	TRBD2	TRBV5-4	TRBJ2-7	CASSLAVGGNSYEQYF	TGTGCCAGCAGCTTGGCGGTGGGGGGGAACTCCTACGAGCAGTACTTC
-	-	TRBV5-1	TRBJ1-2	CASSYGFWYGYTF	TGCGCCAGCAGCTACGGGTTCTGGTATGGCTACACCTTC
-	TRBD2	TRBV7-3	TRBJ2-7	CASSLGGGAYEQYF	TGTGCCAGCAGCTTAGGCGGGGGGGCCTACGAGCAGTACTTC
-	-	TRBV27	TRBJ2-3	CASSLQGYPTDTQYF	TGTGCCAGCAGTTTGCAGGGATATCCGACAGATACGCAGTATTTT
-	-	TRBV9	TRBJ1-2	CASSPPLRNDRYGYTF	TGTGCCAGCAGCCCACCTTTGAGGAACGATCGCTATGGCTACACCTTC
-	-	TRBV6-5	TRBJ2-6	CASGDSSGANVLTF	TGTGCCAGCGGAGACAGCTCTGGGGCCAACGTCCTGACTTTC
-	-	TRBV6-1	TRBJ1-3	CASSEEGLTTGNTIYF	TGTGCCAGCAGTGAAGAGGGTTTGACTACTGGAAACACCATATATTTT
-	-	TRBV28	TRBJ1-5	CASTMDSLDNQPQHF	TGTGCCAGCACCATGGACAGTCTGGACAATCAGCCCCAGCATTTT
-	-	TRBV6-5	TRBJ1-2	CASAGVANYGYTF	TGTGCCAGCGCGGGGGTAGCTAACTATGGCTACACCTTC
-	-	TRBV19	TRBJ1-2	CASSPTGGKQARSGYTF	TGTGCCAGTAGCCCGACGGGGGGAAAACAGGCCCGTTCCGGCTACACCTTC
once	-	TRBV7-8	TRBJ2-1	CASRNDRFGLREQFF	TGTGCCAGCAGGAATGACAGGTTTGGATTAAGGGAGCAGTTCTTC
-	TRBD2	TRBV19	TRBJ2-1	CASRLAGDPYNEQFF	TGTGCCAGCAGACTAGCGGGGGACCCTTACAATGAGCAGTTCTTC
-	-	TRBV7-6	TRBJ1-4	CASSLLSGQYEKLFF	TGTGCCAGCAGCTTACTCTCCGGTCAATATGAAAAACTGTTTTTT
-	TRBD2	TRBV6-5	TRBJ2-2	CASSTNGRSGLFF	TGTGCCAGCAGTACTAACGGGAGGAGTGGGCTGTTTTTT
-	TRBD1	TRBV5-1	TRBJ2-2	CASSLAGQGNGGELFF	TGCGCCAGCAGCTTGGCGGGACAGGGGAATGGCGGGGAGCTGTTTTTT